This T cell receptor (beta chain) was sequenced during a study of T cell changes during pregnancy in multiple sclerosis. Using immunoSEQ multiplex PCR, the repertoire was profiled, and TCRdb retains in-frame clones only, with some absent. The data show some 56,000 clones, about 93% seen once. Looked up from germline, CDR1 is KGHSH and CDR2 is LQKENI. V was trimmed by 1 base and J by 0 bases, leaving 21 bases between them. The CDR3 consists of 20 residues. The sample here was peripheral blood, taken in the third trimester of pregnancy. This chain links TRBV18 with TRBJ2-2; possibly TRBD2 for D (6 bases). The receptor comes from a female donor in good health, enrolled as a control in a pregnancy study. The DNA of the CDR3 is TGTGCCAGCTCACCACAATTAGCCGGTGGATGGACTACGAACACCGGGGAGCTGTTTTTT. Protein product: CASSPQLAGGWTTNTGELFF. Together with reference TRBV18 and TRBJ2-2, the CDR3 gives the full variable domain: NAGVMQNPRHLVRRRGQEARLRCSPMKGHSHVYWYRQLPEEGLKFMVYLQKENIIDESGMPKERFSAEFPKEGPSILRIQQVVRGDSAAYFCASSPQLAGGWTTNTGELFFGEGSRLTVL.